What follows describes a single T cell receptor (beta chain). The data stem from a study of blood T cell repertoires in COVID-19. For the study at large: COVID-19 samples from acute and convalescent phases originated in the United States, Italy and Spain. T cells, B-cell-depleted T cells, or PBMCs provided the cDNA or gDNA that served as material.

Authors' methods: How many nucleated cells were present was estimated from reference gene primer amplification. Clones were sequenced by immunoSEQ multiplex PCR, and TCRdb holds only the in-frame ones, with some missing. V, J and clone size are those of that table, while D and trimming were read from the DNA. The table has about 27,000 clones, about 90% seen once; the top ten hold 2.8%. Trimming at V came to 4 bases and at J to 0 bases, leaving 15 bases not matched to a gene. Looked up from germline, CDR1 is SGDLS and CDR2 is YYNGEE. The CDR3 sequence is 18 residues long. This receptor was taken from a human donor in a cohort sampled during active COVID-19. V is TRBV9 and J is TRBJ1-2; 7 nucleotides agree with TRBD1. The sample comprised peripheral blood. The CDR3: CASSSQGGRGTSNYGYTF. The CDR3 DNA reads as TGTGCCAGCAGCTCCCAGGGGGGCAGGGGGACCTCTAACTATGGCTACACCTTC.